This TCR beta chain is drawn from a study of OX40 agonist ivuxolimab in advanced cancers. General study results and limits: On average, CD8+ T cells had more expanded clones than CD4+.

The assay was immunoSEQ multiplex PCR, and TCRdb's table has in-frame clones only and misses some. The profile shows about 22,000 clones, 77% of them singletons. Germline V gene sequence: CDR1 SGHAT, CDR2 FQNNGV. The length of the CDR3 is 15 residues. The count of this clone is one. Its antigen is currently unknown. A junction boundary mismatches the germline segment, possibly from a read error. The receptor's source is an adult with an advanced solid tumor such as melanoma, head and neck, liver or kidney cancer. This chain connects TRBV11-2 to TRBJ1-2; TRBD1 is a possible D gene (5 bases). Source: CD4+ or CD8+ T cells sorted from blood, taken in a trial of the OX40 agonist ivuxolimab. CDR3 nucleotides: TGTGCCAGCAGCCTAGAGTGGGGGTCCAACTATGGCTACACCTTC. Amino acid sequence: CASSLEWGSNYGYTF.